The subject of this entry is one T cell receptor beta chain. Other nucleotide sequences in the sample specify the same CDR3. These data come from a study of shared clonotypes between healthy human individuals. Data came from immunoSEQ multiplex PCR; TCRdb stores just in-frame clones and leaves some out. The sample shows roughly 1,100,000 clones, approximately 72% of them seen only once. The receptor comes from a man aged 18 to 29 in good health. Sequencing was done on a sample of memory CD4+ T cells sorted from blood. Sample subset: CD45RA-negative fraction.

CDR3 DNA sequence: TGTGCCTGGAGTGCGAACACCGGGGAGCTGTTTTTT. Its protein product is CAWSANTGELFF. This chain connects TRBV30 to TRBJ2-2; no clear D gene. With 1 base removed from V and 0 bases from J, the gap between germline ends came to 0 bases. Germline V gene lookup returns CDR1 GTSNPN and CDR2 SVGIG (reference sequence). The CDR3 has 12 residues. The full variable domain, in which reference TRBV30 and TRBJ2-2 provide the parts outside the CDR3, is SQTIHQWPATLVQPVGSPLSLECTVEGTSNPNLYWYRQAAGRGLQLLFYSVGIGQISSEVPQNLSASRPQDRQFILSSKKLLLSDSGFYLCAWSANTGELFFGEGSRLTVL.